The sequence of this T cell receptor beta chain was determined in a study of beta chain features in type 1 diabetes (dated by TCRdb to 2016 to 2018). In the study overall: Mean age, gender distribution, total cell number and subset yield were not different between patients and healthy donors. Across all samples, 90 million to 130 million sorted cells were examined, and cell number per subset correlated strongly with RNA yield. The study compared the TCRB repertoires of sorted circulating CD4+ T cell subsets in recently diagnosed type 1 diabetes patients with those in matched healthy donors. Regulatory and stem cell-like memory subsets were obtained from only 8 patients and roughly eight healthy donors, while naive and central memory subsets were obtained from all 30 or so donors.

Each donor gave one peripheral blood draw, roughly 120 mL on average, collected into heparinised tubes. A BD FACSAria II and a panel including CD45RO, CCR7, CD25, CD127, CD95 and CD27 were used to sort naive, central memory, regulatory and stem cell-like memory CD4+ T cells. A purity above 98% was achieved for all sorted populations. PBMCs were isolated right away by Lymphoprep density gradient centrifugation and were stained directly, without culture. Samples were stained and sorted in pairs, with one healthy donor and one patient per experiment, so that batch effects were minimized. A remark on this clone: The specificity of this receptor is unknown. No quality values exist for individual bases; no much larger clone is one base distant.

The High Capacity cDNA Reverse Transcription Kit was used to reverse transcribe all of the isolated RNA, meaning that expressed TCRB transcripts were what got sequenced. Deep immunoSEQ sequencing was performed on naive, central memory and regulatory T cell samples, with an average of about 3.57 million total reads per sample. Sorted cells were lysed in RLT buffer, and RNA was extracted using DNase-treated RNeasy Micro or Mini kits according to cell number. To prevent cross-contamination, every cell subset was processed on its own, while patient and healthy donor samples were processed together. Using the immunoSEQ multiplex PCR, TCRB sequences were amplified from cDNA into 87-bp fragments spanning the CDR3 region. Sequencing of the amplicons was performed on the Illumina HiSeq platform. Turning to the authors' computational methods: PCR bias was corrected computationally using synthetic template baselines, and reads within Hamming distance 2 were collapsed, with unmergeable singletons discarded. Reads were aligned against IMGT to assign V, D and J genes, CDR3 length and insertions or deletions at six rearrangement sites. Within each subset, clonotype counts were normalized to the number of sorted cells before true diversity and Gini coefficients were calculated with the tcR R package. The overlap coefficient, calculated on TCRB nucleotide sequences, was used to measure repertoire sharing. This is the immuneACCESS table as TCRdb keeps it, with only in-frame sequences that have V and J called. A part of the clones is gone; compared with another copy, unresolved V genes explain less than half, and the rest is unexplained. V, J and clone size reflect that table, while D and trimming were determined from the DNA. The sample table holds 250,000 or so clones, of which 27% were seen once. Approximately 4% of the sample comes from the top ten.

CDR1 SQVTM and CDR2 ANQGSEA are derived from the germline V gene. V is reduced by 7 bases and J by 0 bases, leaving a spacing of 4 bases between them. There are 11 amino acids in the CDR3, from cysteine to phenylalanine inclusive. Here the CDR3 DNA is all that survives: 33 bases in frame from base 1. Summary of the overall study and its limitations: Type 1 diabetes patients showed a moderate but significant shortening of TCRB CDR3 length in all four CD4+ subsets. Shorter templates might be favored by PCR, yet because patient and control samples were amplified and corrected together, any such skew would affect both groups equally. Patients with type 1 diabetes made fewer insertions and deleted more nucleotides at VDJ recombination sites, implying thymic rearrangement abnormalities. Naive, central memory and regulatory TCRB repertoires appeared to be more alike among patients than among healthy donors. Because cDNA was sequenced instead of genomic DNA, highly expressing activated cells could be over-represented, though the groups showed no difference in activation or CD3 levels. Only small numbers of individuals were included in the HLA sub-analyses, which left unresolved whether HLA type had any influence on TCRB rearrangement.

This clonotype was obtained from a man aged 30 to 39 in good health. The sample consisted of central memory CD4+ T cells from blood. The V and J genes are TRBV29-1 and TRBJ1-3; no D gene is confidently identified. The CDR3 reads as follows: CSASSGNTIYF. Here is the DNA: TGCAGCGCCTCCTCTGGAAACACCATATATTTT.